The 31 T cell receptor beta chains below come from one sample, sequenced in a study of T cell responses to AZD1222 COVID-19 vaccine. Assay: immunoSEQ multiplex PCR; the TCRdb copy retains only in-frame clones and omits some. The top ten clones hold less than 2.5% of a sample with approximately 150,000 clones, 80% to 95% of them seen once. The sequenced sample was peripheral blood, obtained on day 0 of AZD1222 vaccination. These receptors were taken from an adult in good health.

V usage is TRBV7-9 and J usage is TRBJ1-3; no reliable D call. The V end lost 6 bases, the J end lost 0 bases, and 6 bases lay between the germline ends. The CDR3 extends over 13 amino acids. The germline gives CDR1 SEHNR, CDR2 FQNEAQ (reference sequence). CDR3 sequence (DNA): TGTGCCAGCAGGGAGGGCTCTGGAAACACCATATATTTT. Amino acids: CASREGSGNTIYF.

This sequence joins TRBV15 and TRBJ2-5; D is unresolved. V was cut by 3 bases and J by 1 base, with 6 bases left in between. The germline V gene has CDR1 LNHNV and CDR2 YYDKDF (reference sequence). The CDR3 loop spans 13 amino acids. The DNA of the CDR3 is TGTGCCACCAGCAGGTCTATCCAAGAGACCCAGTACTTC. It specifies CATSRSIQETQYF.

The chain is built from TRBV5-4 and TRBJ1-3; perhaps TRBD1 as D (5 bases). V dropped 4 bases and J dropped 0 bases, with 14 bases sitting between them. The germline gives CDR1 SGHNT, CDR2 YYREEE (reference sequence). The CDR3 covers 16 residues. Here the CDR3 reads CASSVGLPGSGNTIYF. Written as DNA, the CDR3 is TGTGCCAGCAGCGTGGGACTGCCCGGCTCTGGAAACACCATATATTTT.

The chain links TRBV21-1 to TRBJ2-7. TRBV21-1 constitutes a pseudogene. CDR3 length: 12 residues. CDR3 in DNA: TGTGCCAGCACTAAGGGGAGTCACGAGCAGTACTTC. This codes for CASTKGSHEQYF.

This clone has just one count. The rearrangement links TRBV5-1 to TRBJ2-1; the match to TRBD2 covers 8 bases. Germline CDR1 reads SGHRS; CDR2 reads YFSETQ. Trimming at V came to 3 bases and at J to 4 bases, leaving 9 bases not matched to a gene. The CDR3 has 16 residues. The CDR3 here is CASSWPAGGGYNEQFF. CDR3 bases: TGCGCCAGCAGCTGGCCCGCGGGCGGGGGGTACAATGAGCAGTTCTTC.

This chain joins TRBV6-5 and TRBJ2-3; maybe TRBD2 (5 bases). This CDR3 comprises 13 residues. Trimming pared 2 bases from V and 3 bases from J, leaving 6 bases between. Per germline, CDR1 MNHEY and CDR2 SVGAGI. The CDR3 DNA follows: TGTGCCAGCAGTTACCCGGGAACAGATACGCAGTATTTT. Translation gives CASSYPGTDTQYF.

The chain has TRBV9 and TRBJ2-7; 11 bases are shared with TRBD1. Germline V gene sequence: CDR1 SGDLS, CDR2 YYNGEE. The CDR3 totals 17 residues. V shed 0 bases and J 5 bases; nucleotides not matched to a gene: 10. This CDR3 is CASSVGGGDRGYDEQYF. The CDR3 DNA is TGTGCCAGCAGCGTAGGGGGCGGGGACAGGGGGTACGACGAGCAGTACTTC. The variable domain in full, completed from reference TRBV9 and TRBJ2-7, reads DSGVTQTPKHLITATGQRVTLRCSPRSGDLSVYWYQQSLDQGLQFLIQYYNGEERAKGNILERFSAQQFPDLHSELNLSSLELGDSALYFCASSVGGGDRGYDEQYFGPGTRLTVT.

The rearrangement joins TRBV1 to TRBJ2-7; the table's TRBD2 call for D was not verified on the DNA. TRBV1 has pseudogene status. The CDR3 loop spans 16 amino acids. This CDR3 reads CTSSRLAGPLSYEQYF. The CDR3 nucleotides are TGCACCAGCAGCCGACTAGCGGGGCCACTCTCCTACGAGCAGTACTTC.

The rearrangement uses TRBV30 and TRBJ2-5; 8 bases line up with TRBD1. This CDR3 comprises 15 residues. The V gene end was trimmed by 5 bases and the J gene end by 5 bases; junction bases not matched to a gene: 13. Germline V gene data show CDR1 as GTSNPN and CDR2 as SVGIG (reference sequence). This CDR3 reads CAWDLGQGIPETQYF. CDR3 bases: TGTGCCTGGGACCTCGGACAGGGTATACCGGAGACCCAGTACTTC. Supplemented by reference TRBV30 and TRBJ2-5, the full variable domain reads SQTIHQWPATLVQPVGSPLSLECTVEGTSNPNLYWYRQAAGRGLQLLFYSVGIGQISSEVPQNLSASRPQDRQFILSSKKLLLSDSGFYLCAWDLGQGIPETQYFGPGTRLLVL.

The V gene is TRBV7-9, the J gene TRBJ1-5, with a weak D call TRBD1 (5 bases). The CDR3 totals 16 residues. V dropped 0 bases and J dropped 2 bases, with 11 bases sitting between them. Germline V gene data show CDR1 as SEHNR and CDR2 as FQNEAQ (reference sequence). The CDR3 nucleotides read TGTGCCAGCAGCTTAGCAGGCAGAGGGGGCAATCAGCCCCAGCATTTT. The encoded protein is CASSLAGRGGNQPQHF.

The chain carries TRBV27 and TRBJ2-1; D might be TRBD2 (6 bases). Germline loops: CDR1 MNHEY, CDR2 SMNVEV (reference sequence). Trimming removed 2 bases at V and 1 base at J, with 9 bases between. CDR3 length: 15 amino acids. The CDR3 is CASSLAGTSYNEQFF. Written as DNA, the CDR3 is TGTGCCAGCAGTTTAGCGGGAACTTCCTACAATGAGCAGTTCTTC.

CDR3 region: CASSPTRENTEAFF. Written as DNA, the CDR3 is TGTGCCAGCAGCCCAACCCGGGAGAACACTGAAGCTTTCTTT. The chain uses TRBV7-3 and TRBJ1-1, with no clear D. Per the germline V gene, CDR1 is SGHTA and CDR2 is FQGTGA. Trimming shortened V by 5 bases and J by 1 base, and 11 bases separated the two germline ends. The CDR3 contains 14 residues.

The V and J genes are TRBV29-1 and TRBJ1-4, with TRBD1 matching over 8 bases. After removal of 4 bases from V and 4 bases from J, the junction contained 2 bases not matched to a gene. From germline, CDR1 is SQVTM and CDR2 ANQGSEA. This CDR3 region has 13 residues. The CDR3 loop is CSVVTGGNEKLFF. The CDR3 DNA is TGCAGCGTTGTCACAGGGGGTAATGAAAAACTGTTTTTT.

V usage is TRBV3-1 (or the pseudogene TRBV3-2) and J usage is TRBJ2-7; 11 bases align to TRBD2. The CDR3 runs to 14 residues. Germline CDR1 and CDR2: LGHDT and YNNKEL (reference sequence). The J segment lost 3 bases and the V segment lost 4 bases, leaving 2 bases of the junction unmatched. In DNA, the CDR3 is TGTGCCAGCAGCCCCGGACTAGCGGGCTACGAGCAGTACTTC. It translates to CASSPGLAGYEQYF.

The CDR3 DNA reads as TGTGCCAGCAGCCGTTCCGGGGTAGAAACTGAAGCTTTCTTT. It specifies CASSRSGVETEAFF. The rearrangement uses TRBV7-9 and TRBJ1-1; D is unresolved. The CDR3 spans 14 residues. CDR1 and CDR2 (germline): SEHNR, FQNEAQ (reference sequence). The V end was cut by 5 bases, the J end by 5 bases, with 15 bases between.

This rearrangement joins TRBV3-1 (or the pseudogene TRBV3-2) to TRBJ1-4; D remains ambiguous. The CDR3 is 15 residues long. CDR1 LGHDT and CDR2 YNNKEL come from the germline V gene (reference sequence). V was trimmed by 4 bases and J by 5 bases, leaving 14 bases between them. CDR3 bases: TGTGCCAGCAGCCCCGGCCCTGGGGTAAATGAAAAACTGTTTTTT. Protein: CASSPGPGVNEKLFF.

The chain is built from TRBV6-4 and TRBJ2-3, with D unclear. The V gene lost 3 bases and the J gene lost 2 bases, with 9 bases spanning the gap. Germline CDR1 and CDR2: MRHNA and SNTAGT. This CDR3 comprises 14 residues. In DNA, the CDR3 is TGTGCCAGCAGTGAATCGCAGGACACAGATACGCAGTATTTT. Translating gives CASSESQDTDTQYF.

This chain uses TRBV3-1 (or the pseudogene TRBV3-2) with TRBJ1-6; possible D gene TRBD1, 6 bases. Germline assignment: CDR1 LGHDT and CDR2 YNNKEL (reference sequence). The CDR3 has 16 residues. The V and J ends lost 2 bases and 7 bases respectively, with 15 bases between them. Here the CDR3 DNA reads TGTGCCAGCAGCCAAAGGGGGAAGGGTCAAAATTCACCCCTCCACTTT. Encoded protein: CASSQRGKGQNSPLHF.

The chain recombines TRBV9 with TRBJ2-1, with 8 bases lining up with TRBD1. Germline CDR1 reads SGDLS; CDR2 reads YYNGEE. The CDR3 extends over 12 amino acids. Trimming at V came to 3 bases and at J to 9 bases, leaving 2 bases not matched to a gene. The CDR3 region is CASSARGLEQFF. The DNA for the CDR3 is TGTGCCAGCAGCGCCAGGGGGCTTGAGCAGTTCTTC.

This rearrangement joins TRBV9 to TRBJ2-1, with D uncertain. The V end was cut by 2 bases, the J end by 7 bases, with 16 bases between. The CDR3 length is 15 residues. CDR1 SGDLS and CDR2 YYNGEE come from the germline V gene. CDR3 sequence: CASSVLTPPINEQFF. The DNA of the CDR3 is TGTGCCAGCAGCGTTTTAACCCCTCCAATTAATGAGCAGTTCTTC.

The V gene is TRBV2, the J gene TRBJ1-1; maybe TRBD1 (5 bases). The germline V gene has CDR1 SNHLY and CDR2 FYNNEI. The CDR3 contains 12 residues. The germline V and J ends were trimmed by 7 bases and 1 base, with 7 bases remaining between them. The CDR3 sequence: CASKTANTEAFF. Written as DNA, the CDR3 is TGTGCCAGCAAGACAGCGAACACTGAAGCTTTCTTT. Together with reference TRBV2 and TRBJ1-1, the CDR3 gives the full variable domain: EPEVTQTPSHQVTQMGQEVILRCVPISNHLYFYWYRQILGQKVEFLVSFYNNEISEKSEIFDDQFSVERPDGSNFTLKIRSTKLEDSAMYFCASKTANTEAFFGQGTRLTVV.

The chain combines TRBV4-3 with TRBJ1-2; TRBD1 is a possible D gene (5 bases). Germline CDR1 LGHNA, CDR2 YSLEER. The CDR3 has 18 residues. V dropped 0 bases and J dropped 0 bases, with 17 bases sitting between them. CDR3 residues: CASSQDWKGTAANYGYTF. The CDR3 DNA reads TGCGCCAGCAGCCAAGATTGGAAGGGGACGGCGGCTAACTATGGCTACACCTTC.

The chain combines TRBV18 with TRBJ1-1, with TRBD1 matching over 7 bases. CDR3 length equals 16 residues. Trimming removed 3 bases from V and 4 bases from J; junction bases left unmatched: 11. CDR1 is KGHSH, CDR2 LQKENI, per germline. The CDR3 nucleotides are TGTGCCAGCTCACCTCCGGTGACAGGGAGGTTCACTGAAGCTTTCTTT. Its protein product is CASSPPVTGRFTEAFF.

The rearrangement uses TRBV19 and TRBJ2-3; possible D gene TRBD2, 5 bases. This CDR3 is built from 15 residues. Trimming shortened V by 3 bases and J by 1 base, and 11 bases separated the two germline ends. Looked up from germline, CDR1 is LNHDA and CDR2 is SQIVND (reference sequence). The CDR3 loop reads CASSMRSGGTDTQYF. CDR3 bases: TGTGCCAGTAGTATGAGGTCCGGGGGCACAGATACGCAGTATTTT.

The chain couples TRBV3-1 (or the pseudogene TRBV3-2) to TRBJ1-1; TRBD1 might be the D (5 bases). Trimming cost V 2 bases and J 1 base, with 11 bases left between them. The CDR3 totals 15 residues. The V gene's germline CDR1 is LGHDT and CDR2 YNNKEL (reference sequence). CDR3 sequence (DNA): TGTGCCAGCAGCCAATTCGGGACGCAGAACACTGAAGCTTTCTTT. Translation gives CASSQFGTQNTEAFF.

The rearrangement joins TRBV7-3 to TRBJ2-1; TRBD2 aligns across 11 bases. V lost 4 bases and J lost 2; bases outside the gene matches: 4. Per the germline V gene, CDR1 is SGHTA and CDR2 is FQGTGA. There are 16 residues in the CDR3. CDR3 nucleotide sequence: TGTGCCAGCAGCTCTACTAGCGGGGGCCCCTACAATGAGCAGTTCTTC. Translating gives CASSSTSGGPYNEQFF.

The chain uses TRBV3-1 (or the pseudogene TRBV3-2) and TRBJ1-6, with a weak D call TRBD1 (5 bases). CDR1 is LGHDT, CDR2 YNNKEL, per germline (reference sequence). The CDR3 loop spans 12 amino acids. V shed 7 bases and J shed 10 bases, with 11 bases lying between them. In DNA form, the CDR3 reads TGTGCCAGCATGCAGGGAGACTCACCCCTCCACTTT. Its translation is CASMQGDSPLHF.

V gene TRBV5-1 combines with J gene TRBJ2-1; no definite D call. Germline V gene data show CDR1 as SGHRS and CDR2 as YFSETQ. The V end lost 0 bases, the J end lost 8 bases, and 18 bases lay between the germline ends. This CDR3 has 16 residues. The CDR3 sequence is CASSLVGRVKFDEQFF. CDR3 DNA sequence: TGCGCCAGCAGCTTGGTCGGACGGGTAAAATTCGATGAGCAGTTCTTC.

The chain uses TRBV5-1 and TRBJ1-2, with 9 positions matching TRBD1. CDR1 SGHRS and CDR2 YFSETQ come from the germline V gene. J lost 4 bases, V lost 5 bases, and 6 bases had no gene match. This CDR3 has 14 amino acids. The CDR3 loop reads CASSQGQGFYGYTF. The CDR3 DNA follows: TGCGCCAGCAGTCAGGGACAGGGTTTCTATGGCTACACCTTC. Full variable domain (outside the CDR3, taken from reference TRBV5-1 and TRBJ1-2): KAGVTQTPRYLIKTRGQQVTLSCSPISGHRSVSWYQQTPGQGLQFLFEYFSETQRNKGNFPGRFSGRQFSNSRSEMNVSTLELGDSALYLCASSQGQGFYGYTFGSGTRLTVV.

The V and J genes are TRBV10-3 and TRBJ1-2; TRBD1 might be the D (6 bases). The CDR3 extends over 12 amino acids. Germline CDR1 and CDR2: ENHRY and SYGVKD. Trimming removed 11 bases from V and 3 bases from J, with 13 bases in between. The CDR3 loop reads CAVRGGDYGYTF. The CDR3 nucleotides read TGTGCCGTGCGGGGGGGCGACTATGGCTACACCTTC.

J is TRBJ2-2 and V is TRBV9, with D perhaps matching TRBD1 (5 bases). The length of the CDR3 is 16 residues. V shed 4 bases and J shed 4 bases, with 17 bases lying between them. Germline V lookup: CDR1 SGDLS, CDR2 YYNGEE. In nucleotides, the CDR3 is TGTGCCAGCAGCCCCCAAGGGGTTGGGCGCACCGGGGAGCTGTTTTTT. This encodes CASSPQGVGRTGELFF.